A selection of T cell receptor beta chains follows, all from one sample in a study of control samples from healthy donors and cancer patients. Generated by immunoSEQ multiplex PCR, the TCRdb table keeps only in-frame clones and is missing some. The table records approximately 130,000 clones, around 87% of them present only once. The sample comprised blood. The receptors were gathered from a man in his 60s in good health. Each CDR3 is given with its conserved first and last residue. The D gene is left open where the match is weak. Clone size is not always given. Where it is, it says once, few, many or a class for expanded clones.

J: TRBJ1-3; V: TRBV19; size: NA; D: NA; DNA: TGTGCCAGTAGTATAGGGCTACCAACCTGGAGCTCTGGAAACACCATATATTTT; CDR3: CASSIGLPTWSSGNTIYF
J: TRBJ2-2; V: TRBV7-2; size: once; D: NA; DNA: TGTGCCAGCAGCCCCACCCCCGGGGAGCTGTTTTTT; CDR3: CASSPTPGELFF
J: TRBJ2-2; V: TRBV27; size: NA; D: TRBD1; DNA: TGTGCCAGCAGTTTACTTCCGGGACAGGGTTACACCGGGGAGCTGTTTTTT; CDR3: CASSLLPGQGYTGELFF
J: TRBJ2-1; V: TRBV10-2; size: NA; D: TRBD2; DNA: TGCGCCAGCAGTGAGGACCTAGCGGGGATGTCCTACAATGAGCAGTTCTTC; CDR3: CASSEDLAGMSYNEQFF
J: TRBJ2-4; V: TRBV6-4; size: NA; D: NA; DNA: TGTGCCAGCTACCCGGGCGCCCTTATTCTAGCCAAAAACATTCAGTACTTC; CDR3: CASYPGALILAKNIQYF
J: TRBJ1-5; V: TRBV28; size: NA; D: NA; DNA: TGTGCCAGCAGTAGGCACGTGGGGAATCAGCCCCAGCATTTT; CDR3: CASSRHVGNQPQHF
J: TRBJ1-5; V: TRBV12-3/TRBV12-4; size: NA; D: NA; DNA: TGTGCCAGCAGTTTAGGGTATCAGCCCCAGCATTTT; CDR3: CASSLGYQPQHF
J: TRBJ1-1; V: TRBV6-5; size: NA; D: NA; DNA: TGTGCCAGCAAATTTGGGTTTGTCACTGAAGCTTTCTTT; CDR3: CASKFGFVTEAFF
J: TRBJ1-4; V: TRBV7-3; size: NA; D: TRBD1; DNA: TGTGCCAGCAACCTGACAGGGTATAGGACTAATGAAAAACTGTTTTTT; CDR3: CASNLTGYRTNEKLFF
J: TRBJ2-1; V: TRBV7-2; size: NA; D: TRBD2; DNA: TGTGCCAGCAGCCCTGGGACTATGGGGTACAATGAGCAGTTCTTC; CDR3: CASSPGTMGYNEQFF
J: TRBJ2-3; V: TRBV27; size: NA; D: NA; DNA: TGTGCCAGCAGTTCTGGGACACCGAGCACAGATACGCAGTATTTT; CDR3: CASSSGTPSTDTQYF
J: TRBJ1-1; V: TRBV5-1; size: NA; D: NA; DNA: TGCGCCAGCAGCTTGGGCCCCCCGGGGGCTGAAGCTTTCTTT; CDR3: CASSLGPPGAEAFF
J: TRBJ2-1; V: TRBV7-2; size: few; D: NA; DNA: TGTGCCAGCAGCTCCAGCTCCTACAATGAGCAGTTCTTC; CDR3: CASSSSSYNEQFF
J: TRBJ2-1; V: TRBV6-4; size: NA; D: NA; DNA: TGTGCCAGCAGTGAACAACAGGGTTGGAATGAGCAGTTCTTC; CDR3: CASSEQQGWNEQFF
J: TRBJ1-5; V: TRBV28; size: once; D: NA; DNA: TGTGCCAGCAGTTTGGGGGTCGGCAATCAGCCCCAGCATTTT; CDR3: CASSLGVGNQPQHF
J: TRBJ2-7; V: TRBV29-1; size: NA; D: NA; DNA: TGCAGCGTAACCAGGACAGAATACGAGCAGTACTTC; CDR3: CSVTRTEYEQYF
J: TRBJ1-4; V: TRBV7-8; size: NA; D: NA; DNA: TGTGCCAGCAGTCGGAGACAGAATGAAAAACTGTTTTTT; CDR3: CASSRRQNEKLFF
J: TRBJ2-7; V: TRBV28; size: NA; D: NA; DNA: TGTGCCAGCAATCCCCTATGGGTCTCCGAGCAGTACTTC; CDR3: CASNPLWVSEQYF
J: TRBJ1-2; V: TRBV6-5; size: NA; D: NA; DNA: TGTGCCAGCAGTTATGAGGGCAGGATGGGTGGCTACACCTTC; CDR3: CASSYEGRMGGYTF
J: TRBJ2-7; V: TRBV6-6; size: NA; D: NA; DNA: TGTGCCAGCAGTTATGGTTTGGGTATCTCCTACGAGCAGTACTTC; CDR3: CASSYGLGISYEQYF
J: TRBJ2-4; V: TRBV3-1/TRBV3-2; size: NA; D: NA; DNA: TGTGCCAGCAGCCCCTACCGGGACAAAAACATTCAGTACTTC; CDR3: CASSPYRDKNIQYF
J: TRBJ2-7; V: TRBV6-5; size: NA; D: NA; DNA: TGTGCCAGCTGCTCCCAGGTTTTCTCCTACGAGCAGTACTTC; CDR3: CASCSQVFSYEQYF
J: TRBJ1-1; V: TRBV29-1; size: NA; D: NA; DNA: TGCAGCGTTGAAGATCACACTAACACTGAAGCTTTCTTT; CDR3: CSVEDHTNTEAFF
J: TRBJ1-5; V: TRBV28; size: NA; D: NA; DNA: TGTGCCAGCACTGCAGGGACCAGCAATCAGCCCCAGCATTTT; CDR3: CASTAGTSNQPQHF